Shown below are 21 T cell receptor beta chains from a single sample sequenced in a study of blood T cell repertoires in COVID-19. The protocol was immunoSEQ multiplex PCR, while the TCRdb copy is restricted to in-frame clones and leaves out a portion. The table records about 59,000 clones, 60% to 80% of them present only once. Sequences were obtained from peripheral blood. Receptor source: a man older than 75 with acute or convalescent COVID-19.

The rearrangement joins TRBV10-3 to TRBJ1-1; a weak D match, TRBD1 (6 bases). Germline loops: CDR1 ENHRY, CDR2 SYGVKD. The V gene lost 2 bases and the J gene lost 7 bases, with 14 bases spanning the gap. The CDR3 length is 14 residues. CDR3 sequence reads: CAISERVSRGEAFF. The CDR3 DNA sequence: TGTGCCATCAGTGAGAGGGTGAGCAGGGGTGAAGCTTTCTTT.

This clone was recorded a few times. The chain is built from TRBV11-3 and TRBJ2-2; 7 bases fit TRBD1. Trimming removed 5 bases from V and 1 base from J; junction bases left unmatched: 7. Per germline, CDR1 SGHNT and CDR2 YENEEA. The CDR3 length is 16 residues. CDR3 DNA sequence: TGTGCCAGCAGCCAACAAAGGACAGGGAACACCGGGGAGCTGTTTTTT. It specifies CASSQQRTGNTGELFF.

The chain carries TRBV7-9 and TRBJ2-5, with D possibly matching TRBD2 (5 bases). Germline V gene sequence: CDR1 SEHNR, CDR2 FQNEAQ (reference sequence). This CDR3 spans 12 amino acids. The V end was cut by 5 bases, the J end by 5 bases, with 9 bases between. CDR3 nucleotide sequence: TGTGCCAGCAGCCGTCCGGGGGAGACCCAGTACTTC. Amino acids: CASSRPGETQYF.

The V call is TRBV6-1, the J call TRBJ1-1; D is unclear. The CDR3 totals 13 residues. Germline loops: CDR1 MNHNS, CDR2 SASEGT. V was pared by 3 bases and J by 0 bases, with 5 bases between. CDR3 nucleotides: TGTGCCAGCAGTGATTCGGTGAACACTGAAGCTTTCTTT. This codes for CASSDSVNTEAFF.

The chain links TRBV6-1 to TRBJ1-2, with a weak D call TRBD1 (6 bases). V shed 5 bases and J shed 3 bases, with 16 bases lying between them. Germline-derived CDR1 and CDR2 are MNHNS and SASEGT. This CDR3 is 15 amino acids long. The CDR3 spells CASSLTGFADYGYTF. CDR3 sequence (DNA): TGTGCCAGCAGTCTTACAGGGTTTGCCGACTATGGCTACACCTTC.

The chain's CDR3 is CASSFPGAGAGANVLTF. The DNA for the CDR3 is TGTGCCAGCAGTTTCCCGGGAGCGGGAGCTGGGGCCAACGTCCTGACTTTC. This chain uses TRBV28 with TRBJ2-6; 8 bases align to TRBD2. V shed 3 bases and J 2 bases; nucleotides not matched to a gene: 6. The V gene's germline CDR1 is MDHEN and CDR2 SYDVKM. The CDR3 consists of 17 residues.

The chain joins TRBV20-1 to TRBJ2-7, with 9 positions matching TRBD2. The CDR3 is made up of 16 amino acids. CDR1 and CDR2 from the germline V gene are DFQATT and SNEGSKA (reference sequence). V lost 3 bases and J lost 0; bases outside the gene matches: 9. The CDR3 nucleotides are TGCAGTGCTAGTGACTTGAGCGGGGGGTCCTCCTACGAGCAGTACTTC. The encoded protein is CSASDLSGGSSYEQYF.

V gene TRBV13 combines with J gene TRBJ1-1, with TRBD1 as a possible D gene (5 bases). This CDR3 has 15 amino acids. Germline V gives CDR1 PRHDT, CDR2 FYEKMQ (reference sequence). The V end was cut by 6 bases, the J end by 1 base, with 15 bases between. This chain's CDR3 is CASREDRKGNTEAFF. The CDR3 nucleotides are TGTGCCAGCAGGGAAGACAGAAAAGGGAACACTGAAGCTTTCTTT.

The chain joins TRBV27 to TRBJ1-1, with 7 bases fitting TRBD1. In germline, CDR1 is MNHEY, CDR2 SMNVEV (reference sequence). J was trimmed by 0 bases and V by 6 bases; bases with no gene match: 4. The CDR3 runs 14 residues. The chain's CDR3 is CASRTGLMNTEAFF. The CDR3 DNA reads TGTGCCAGCAGGACAGGGTTGATGAACACTGAAGCTTTCTTT.

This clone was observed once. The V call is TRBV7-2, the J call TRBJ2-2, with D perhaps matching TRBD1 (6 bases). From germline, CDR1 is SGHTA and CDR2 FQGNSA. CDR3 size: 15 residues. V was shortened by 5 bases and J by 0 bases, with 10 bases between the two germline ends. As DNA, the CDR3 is TGTGCCAGCAGCAAACGGACAGCGAACACCGGGGAGCTGTTTTTT. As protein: CASSKRTANTGELFF. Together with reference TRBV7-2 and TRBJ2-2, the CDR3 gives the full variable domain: GAGVSQSPSNKVTEKGKDVELRCDPISGHTALYWYRQSLGQGLEFLIYFQGNSAPDKSGLPSDRFSAERTGGSVSTLTIQRTQQEDSAVYLCASSKRTANTGELFFGEGSRLTVL.

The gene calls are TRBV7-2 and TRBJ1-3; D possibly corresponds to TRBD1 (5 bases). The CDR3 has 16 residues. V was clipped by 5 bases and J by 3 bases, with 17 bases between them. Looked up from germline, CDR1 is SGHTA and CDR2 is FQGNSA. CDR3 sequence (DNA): TGTGCCAGCAGCCCCGGAGGGGTGGGTCTTGGAAACACCATATATTTT. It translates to CASSPGGVGLGNTIYF.

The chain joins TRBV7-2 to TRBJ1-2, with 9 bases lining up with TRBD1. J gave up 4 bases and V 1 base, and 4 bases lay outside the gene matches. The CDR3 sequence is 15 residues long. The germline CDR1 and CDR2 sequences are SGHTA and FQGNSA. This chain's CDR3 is CASSLDSGQGYGYTF. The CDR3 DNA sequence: TGTGCCAGCAGCTTAGATTCGGGACAGGGCTATGGCTACACCTTC.

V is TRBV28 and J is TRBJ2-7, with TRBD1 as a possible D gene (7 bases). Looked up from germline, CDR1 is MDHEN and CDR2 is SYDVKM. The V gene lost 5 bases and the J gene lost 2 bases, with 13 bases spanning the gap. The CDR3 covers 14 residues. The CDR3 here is CASSPGGQPYEQYF. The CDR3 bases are TGTGCCAGCAGTCCCGGGGGACAGCCCTACGAGCAGTACTTC.

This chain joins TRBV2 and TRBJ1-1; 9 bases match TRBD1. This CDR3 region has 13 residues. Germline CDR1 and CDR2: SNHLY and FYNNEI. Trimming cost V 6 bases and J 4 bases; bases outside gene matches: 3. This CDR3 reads CASRRDRVTEAFF. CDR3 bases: TGTGCCAGCAGAAGGGACAGGGTCACTGAAGCTTTCTTT.

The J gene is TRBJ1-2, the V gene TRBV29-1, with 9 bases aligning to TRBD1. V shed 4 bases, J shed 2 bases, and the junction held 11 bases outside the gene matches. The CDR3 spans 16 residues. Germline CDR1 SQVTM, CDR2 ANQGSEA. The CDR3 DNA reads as TGCAGCGTTGCGGACAGGGGTATCGAGTTCAACTATGGCTACACCTTC. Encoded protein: CSVADRGIEFNYGYTF.

CDR3 DNA: TGCAGCGTTGAAGATTCGAGGGTTGGAGAGACCCAGTACTTC. Its protein product is CSVEDSRVGETQYF. The chain links TRBV29-1 to TRBJ2-5, with a weak D call TRBD2 (5 bases). Germline V gene sequence: CDR1 SQVTM, CDR2 ANQGSEA. The CDR3 sequence is 14 residues long. V was clipped by 0 bases and J by 4 bases, with 12 bases between them.

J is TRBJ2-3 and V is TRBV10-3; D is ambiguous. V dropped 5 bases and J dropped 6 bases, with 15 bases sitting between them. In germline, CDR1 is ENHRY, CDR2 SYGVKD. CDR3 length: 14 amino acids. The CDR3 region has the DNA TGTGCCATCAGTCCAGGATATTCCACGGATACGCAGTATTTT. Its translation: CAISPGYSTDTQYF.

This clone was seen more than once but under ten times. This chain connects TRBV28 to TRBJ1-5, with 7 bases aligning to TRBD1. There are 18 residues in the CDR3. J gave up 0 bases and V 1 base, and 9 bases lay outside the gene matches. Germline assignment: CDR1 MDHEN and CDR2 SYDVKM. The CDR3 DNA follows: TGTGCCAGCAGTTTATACGGGACAGTACCGTATAGCAATCAGCCCCAGCATTTT. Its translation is CASSLYGTVPYSNQPQHF.

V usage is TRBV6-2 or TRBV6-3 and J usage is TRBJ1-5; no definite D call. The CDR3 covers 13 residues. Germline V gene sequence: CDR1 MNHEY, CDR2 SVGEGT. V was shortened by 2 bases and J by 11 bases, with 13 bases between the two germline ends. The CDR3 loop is CASSYGAIGAQHF. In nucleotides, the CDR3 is TGTGCCAGCAGTTACGGAGCCATAGGAGCCCAGCATTTT.

The CDR3 coding sequence is TGTGCCAGCTCACCACCGGGACAGCGGACCGGGGAGCTGTTTTTT. This gives the protein CASSPPGQRTGELFF. V is TRBV18 and J is TRBJ2-2; 7 bases agree with TRBD1. The CDR3 totals 15 residues. Germline V gives CDR1 KGHSH, CDR2 LQKENI. V lost 0 bases, J lost 5 bases, and 3 bases stayed unmatched.

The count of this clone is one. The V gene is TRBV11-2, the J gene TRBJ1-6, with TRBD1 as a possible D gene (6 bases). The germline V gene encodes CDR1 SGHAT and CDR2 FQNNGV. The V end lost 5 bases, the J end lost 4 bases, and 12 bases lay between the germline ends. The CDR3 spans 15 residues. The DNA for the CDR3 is TGTGCCAGCAGCCTCGGGGGGCAATATAATTCACCCCTCCACTTT. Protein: CASSLGGQYNSPLHF.